This T cell receptor (beta chain) was captured in a study of T cell repertoires and HLA-DP antigens. General study results and limits: Naive and memory CD4+ cells were analysed together, not apart. Previously undetected clones averaged 36.3% and 50.6% against the two alleles respectively.

Using immunoSEQ multiplex PCR, the repertoire was profiled, and TCRdb retains in-frame clones only, with some absent. This table holds more than 90,000 clones, around 93% found once. The ends were cut back, 2 bases at V and 0 bases at J, with 5 bases in the middle. The CDR3 covers 15 residues. The germline gives CDR1 LNHDA, CDR2 SQIVND (reference sequence). On this clone itself: Its antigen remains unknown.

The V gene is TRBV19, the J gene TRBJ1-6; no reliable D call. This TCR was sampled from a young woman in good health and CMV-seronegative. The sequencing sample was made of CD4+ T cells from PBMCs. The CDR3 is CASSIQSSYNSPLHF. CDR3 coding DNA: TGTGCCAGTAGTATACAGAGCTCCTATAATTCACCCCTCCACTTT.